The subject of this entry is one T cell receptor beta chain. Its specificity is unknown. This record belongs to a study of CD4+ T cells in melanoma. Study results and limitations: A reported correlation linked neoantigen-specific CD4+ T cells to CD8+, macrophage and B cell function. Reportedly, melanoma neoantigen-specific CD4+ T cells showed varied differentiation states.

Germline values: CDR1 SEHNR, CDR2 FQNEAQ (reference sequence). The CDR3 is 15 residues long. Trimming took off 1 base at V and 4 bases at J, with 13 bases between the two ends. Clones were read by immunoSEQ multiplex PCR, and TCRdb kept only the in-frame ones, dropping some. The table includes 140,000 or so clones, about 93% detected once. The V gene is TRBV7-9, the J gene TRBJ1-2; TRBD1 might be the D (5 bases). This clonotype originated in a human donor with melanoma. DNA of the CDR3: TGTGCCAGCAGCTTAGAAAGGGGATACATCTATGGCTACACCTTC. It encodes CASSLERGYIYGYTF.